The clone carrying this T cell receptor beta chain has at least ten counts. Antigen unknown. The study used a library that attached unique molecular identifiers to individual cDNA molecules. Authors' processing steps: Sequenced samples showed a median of 95,638 TCRs each, with counts running from roughly 23,000 to 700,000. TCRdb independently ran MiXCR on the 5' RACE reads; one entry per CDR3 protein. None of the V and J calls come from the authors' own analysis; TCRdb made them. Here the sample spans around 82,000 distinct CDR3 sequences, 7.7% being singletons. This specimen belongs to a study of human T cells and chemical hapten exposure. Study in general: The study traced per-sample TCR yield variation mainly to small differences in pooled library volumes. Study-level points and caveats: Sensitizing with DPC caused no change in TCRs above 1 in 1000 frequency.

Someone pulled total RNA out of unfractionated whole blood. This TCR was sampled from a male donor in good health.

The CDR3 here is CAISESSGSTDTQYF. The CDR3 DNA is TGTGCCATCAGTGAGTCTAGCGGGAGCACAGATACGCAGTATTTT. The chain has TRBV10-3 and TRBJ2-3; 7 positions match TRBD2. The CDR3 loop spans 15 amino acids. Germline V gives CDR1 ENHRY, CDR2 SYGVKD. After removal of 0 bases from V and 0 bases from J, the junction contained 0 bases not matched to a gene.